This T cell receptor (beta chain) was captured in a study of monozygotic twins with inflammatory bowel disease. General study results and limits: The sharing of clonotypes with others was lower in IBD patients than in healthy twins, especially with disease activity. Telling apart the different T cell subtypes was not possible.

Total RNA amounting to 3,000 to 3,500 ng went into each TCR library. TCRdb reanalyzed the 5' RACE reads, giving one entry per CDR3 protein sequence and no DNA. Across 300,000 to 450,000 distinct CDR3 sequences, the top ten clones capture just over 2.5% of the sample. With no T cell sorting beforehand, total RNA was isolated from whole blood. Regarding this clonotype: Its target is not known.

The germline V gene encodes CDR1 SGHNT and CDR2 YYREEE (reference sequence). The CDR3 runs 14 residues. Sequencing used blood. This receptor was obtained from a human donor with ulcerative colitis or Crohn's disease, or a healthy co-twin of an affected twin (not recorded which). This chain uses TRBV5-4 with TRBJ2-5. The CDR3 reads CASSLAAVQETQYF.